This entry concerns a single T cell receptor (beta chain). Only in-frame clones appear in the TCRdb table, and some are missing; sequencing was by immunoSEQ multiplex PCR. The table has fewer than 350,000 clones, about 90% seen once. This specimen comes from a study of blood T cell repertoires in COVID-19. This sequence was found in a woman aged 25 to 39 who had been exposed to COVID-19. Sequences were obtained from PBMCs or T cells enriched from blood (not recorded which).

The CDR3 region is CASSPIVGRAGLAGALDTQYF. In DNA, the CDR3 is TGTGCCAGCAGTCCGATCGTCGGGAGGGCGGGACTAGCGGGAGCTCTAGATACGCAGTATTTT. The chain is built from TRBV28 and TRBJ2-3; 14 bases align to TRBD2. CDR1 is MDHEN and CDR2 is SYDVKM in the germline V gene. The CDR3 sequence is 21 residues long. The V and J ends lost 5 bases and 5 bases, in that order; junction bases with no gene match: 21.